The 21 T cell receptor beta chains given below trace back to one sample, sequenced in a study of monozygotic twins with inflammatory bowel disease. TCRdb processed the 5' RACE reads again and assigns one entry to each CDR3 protein, with no DNA. The sample table sets out fewer than 350,000 distinct CDR3 sequences. Material: blood. The receptors shown here come from a human donor with ulcerative colitis or Crohn's disease, or a healthy co-twin of an affected twin (not recorded which).

The genes are TRBV7-3 and TRBJ2-2; TCRdb's D call, TRBD1, is unchecked because there is no DNA. Looked up from germline, CDR1 is SGHTA and CDR2 is FQGTGA. The CDR3 runs 16 residues. CDR3 sequence reads: CASSPSNRGDTGELFF.

The chain carries TRBV4-1 and TRBJ2-5. This CDR3 is 13 amino acids long. From germline, CDR1 is MGHRA and CDR2 YSYEKL. The CDR3 loop is CASSPGPSETQYF.

The chain links TRBV29-1 to TRBJ1-1; as DNA is missing, the TRBD1 call by TCRdb cannot be tested. The CDR3 length is 15 residues. CDR1 is SQVTM and CDR2 is ANQGSEA in the germline V gene. CDR3 sequence: CSVDESGRMNTEAFF.

The chain employs TRBV3-1 and TRBJ2-4. CDR1 is LGHDT and CDR2 is YNNKEL in the germline V gene (reference sequence). This CDR3 has 13 amino acids. The CDR3 reads CASSRADENIQYF.

The V and J genes are TRBV7-2 and TRBJ1-2; TCRdb indicates TRBD1, and absent DNA this call remains unverified. CDR1 and CDR2 from the germline V gene are SGHTA and FQGNSA. This CDR3 comprises 13 residues. This CDR3 reads CASSLTGHHGYTF. Variable domain in full (rest from reference TRBV7-2 and TRBJ1-2): GAGVSQSPSNKVTEKGKDVELRCDPISGHTALYWYRQSLGQGLEFLIYFQGNSAPDKSGLPSDRFSAERTGGSVSTLTIQRTQQEDSAVYLCASSLTGHHGYTFGSGTRLTVV.

The V gene is TRBV12-3 or TRBV12-4, the J gene TRBJ2-2. The CDR3 is made up of 12 amino acids. The CDR3 spells CASSRGPGELFF.

CDR3: CASSPFPGDGYTF. This chain uses TRBV18 with TRBJ1-2; the TCRdb D gene call, TRBD1, has no DNA to confirm it. Looked up from germline, CDR1 is KGHSH and CDR2 is LQKENI. The CDR3 consists of 13 residues. Variable domain in full (rest from reference TRBV18 and TRBJ1-2): NAGVMQNPRHLVRRRGQEARLRCSPMKGHSHVYWYRQLPEEGLKFMVYLQKENIIDESGMPKERFSAEFPKEGPSILRIQQVVRGDSAAYFCASSPFPGDGYTFGSGTRLTVV.

The V call is TRBV24-1, the J call TRBJ2-1; TCRdb outputs TRBD1, but without DNA this stays unchecked. The germline gives CDR1 KGHDR, CDR2 SFDVKD. The CDR3 covers 13 residues. CDR3 region: CATNAGRYNEQFF.

The chain couples TRBV20-1 to TRBJ2-4; the TCRdb D gene call, TRBD2, has no DNA to confirm it. The germline V gene has CDR1 DFQATT and CDR2 SNEGSKA (reference sequence). The CDR3 loop spans 13 amino acids. The CDR3 loop reads CSARTIAGYIQYF.

V and J are TRBV29-1 and TRBJ2-7; TCRdb selects TRBD1, and the lack of DNA leaves this call unchecked. Germline CDR1 is SQVTM and CDR2 is ANQGSEA. The CDR3 has 12 amino acids. This CDR3 is CSVGTGPYEQYF.

J is TRBJ2-7 and V is TRBV3-1; the TCRdb call, TRBD2, lacks DNA for checking. Looked up from germline, CDR1 is LGHDT and CDR2 is YNNKEL (reference sequence). The length of the CDR3 is 16 residues. The CDR3 protein is CANSQEGLAGLYEQYF.

This chain uses TRBV20-1 with TRBJ2-5; TCRdb gives TRBD1 as the D gene, but with no DNA this cannot be confirmed. The CDR3 has 14 amino acids. Germline CDR1 is DFQATT and CDR2 is SNEGSKA (reference sequence). The CDR3 region is CSAPWGAGKETQYF.

Here the CDR3 reads CASRPDLYGYTF. V is TRBV5-1 and J is TRBJ1-2. The CDR3 covers 12 residues. Germline V gene sequence: CDR1 SGHRS, CDR2 YFSETQ. Looking up the rest from reference TRBV5-1 and TRBJ1-2 gives the full variable domain: KAGVTQTPRYLIKTRGQQVTLSCSPISGHRSVSWYQQTPGQGLQFLFEYFSETQRNKGNFPGRFSGRQFSNSRSEMNVSTLELGDSALYLCASRPDLYGYTFGSGTRLTVV.

The J gene is TRBJ1-2, the V gene TRBV28; TCRdb names TRBD1, which stays unverified in the absence of DNA. Germline-derived CDR1 and CDR2 are MDHEN and SYDVKM. There are 14 residues in the CDR3. CDR3 amino acids: CASRPTGGSYGYTF.

V usage is TRBV10-3 and J usage is TRBJ1-1; checking the TCRdb D call of TRBD1 is not possible without DNA. CDR1 and CDR2 from the germline V gene are ENHRY and SYGVKD. The CDR3 sequence is 14 residues long. CDR3 residues: CAISPGQKNTEAFF.

The CDR3 sequence is CASSPRLAGGRHNEQFF. The rearrangement joins TRBV11-2 to TRBJ2-1; the D call from TCRdb, TRBD2, cannot be confirmed without DNA. This CDR3 has 17 residues. Looked up from germline, CDR1 is SGHAT and CDR2 is FQNNGV. The full variable domain, in which reference TRBV11-2 and TRBJ2-1 provide the parts outside the CDR3, is EAGVAQSPRYKIIEKRQSVAFWCNPISGHATLYWYQQILGQGPKLLIQFQNNGVVDDSQLPKDRFSAERLKGVDSTLKIQPAKLEDSAVYLCASSPRLAGGRHNEQFFGPGTRLTVL.

This rearrangement joins TRBV5-4 to TRBJ2-5; TCRdb outputs TRBD1, but without DNA this stays unchecked. The CDR3 covers 15 residues. Germline V lookup: CDR1 SGHNT, CDR2 YYREEE (reference sequence). CDR3 loop: CASSPRTGEGETQYF.

The J gene is TRBJ2-3, the V gene TRBV4-3; TCRdb's D call of TRBD2 is untestable without DNA. The CDR3 loop spans 14 amino acids. In germline, CDR1 is LGHNA, CDR2 YSLEER. CDR3 sequence reads: CASSQAGTPDTQYF.

This chain links TRBV30 with TRBJ2-1. Germline V gives CDR1 GTSNPN, CDR2 SVGIG (reference sequence). The CDR3 loop spans 11 amino acids. CDR3 protein: CAWSVLSLWFF.

The chain links TRBV6-2 or TRBV6-3 to TRBJ2-1. This CDR3 has 12 amino acids. Germline V gene lookup returns CDR1 MNHEY and CDR2 SVGEGT. CDR3 in amino acids: CASGVPYNEQFF.

The chain carries TRBV20-1 and TRBJ2-5; the D gene TCRdb calls, TRBD1, cannot be checked with no DNA. This CDR3 has 13 residues. Germline CDR1 and CDR2: DFQATT and SNEGSKA (reference sequence). CDR3 sequence reads: CSATQIGGETQYF.